The T cell receptor (beta chain) under discussion was sequenced for a study of CD8+ T cells in alopecia areata (dated by TCRdb to 2017 to 2018). In the study overall: The treated patients took part in an open-label pilot trial in which moderate-to-severe alopecia areata was treated with oral tofacitinib at 5 to 10 mg twice daily. TCRbeta CDR3 regions were amplified by immunoSEQ multiplex PCR using 35 Vbeta forward and 13 Jbeta reverse primers. Scalp tissue and sorted CD4+ and CD8+ peripheral blood T cells from patchy and totalis/universalis alopecia areata patients and from healthy controls were covered by human TCRbeta sequencing. Tofacitinib-treated patients had biopsies at baseline and at 4 and 24 weeks of treatment, with a later scalp biopsy in several patients. Scalp clonality was compared among normal scalp (n=4), patchy alopecia areata scalp (n=8), and alopecia totalis/universalis scalp (n=8). The RNA source kit depended on sample type: the PAXgene miRNA kit for fixed scalp, the miRNeasy kit for PBMCs, and the RNeasy kit for mouse skin. Tofacitinib was administered for 6 to 18 months, and 6 months of follow-up off drug were then conducted to assess delayed response and recurrence. High-throughput TCRbeta sequencing was used to examine T cell clonal expansion in alopecia areata in both the C3H/HeJ mouse model and human patients.

The time point label on this specimen signifies: baseline before oral tofacitinib. Lesional scalp punch biopsies and peripheral blood were collected from alopecia areata patients. PBMCs were isolated by density centrifugation and stained for CD3, CD4 and CD8, after which CD4+ and CD8+ T cells were sorted on a FACSAria. Measured from the cysteine to the phenylalanine, the CDR3 is 12 residues long. Of the read, only the CDR3 DNA is kept; its 36 bases are in frame from base 1. CDR1 and CDR2 are drawn from the germline V gene: SGDLS, YYNGEE. Here V drops 3 bases and J drops 7 bases, and the junction holds 0 bases not matched to any gene. The library was built by means of the immunoSEQ multiplex PCR assay. RNA was extracted from all samples and reverse transcribed into cDNA, which served as template for TCR sequencing. SuperScript III was used for first-strand cDNA synthesis, primed with a 2:1 mix of oligo-dT and random hexamers. A synthetic immune receptor repertoire was used to measure amplification bias, and any remaining bias was corrected computationally. As for how the authors treated the data: Raw reads were preprocessed for error removal, and CDR3 was defined according to IMGT conventions as running from the conserved cysteine to phenylalanine. Clonality was computed by normalizing Shannon entropy by log2 of the number of productive unique TCRs and subtracting the result from 1. Whether each scalp clone was CD4 or CD8 was inferred by checking scalp TCRbeta sequences against the CD4 and CD8 repertoires from sorted blood. Held by TCRdb, this immuneACCESS table contains in-frame sequences only and omits some clones. Under half of the omission traces to an unresolved V gene where checked; the cause of the rest is unknown. V, J and clone size are taken as reported in that table, and D and trimming were inferred from the DNA itself. The sample includes 150,000 or so clones, with 50% to 65% observed a single time. Roughly a fifth of the sample goes to the ten largest clones.

Beyond this particular receptor, the publication reports: Compared with normal scalp, lesional scalp, particularly in alopecia totalis/universalis, had higher clonality and more expanded CD8+ clones, which suggests antigenic drive. Unlike mouse skin, which is dominated by gammadelta T cells, normal human skin has resident alphabeta T cells that are also sequenced, and this complicates analysis of the scalp TCR repertoire. TCR sequences shared between patients were less clear than in mice, possibly partly because of HLA diversity in the patient population.

Only a few counts were recorded for this clone. Its target antigen remains unknown. No much larger clone exists at a distance of one base, and base qualities are not known. The input for sequencing was CD8+ T cells sorted from blood, taken at week 0. This TCR was recovered from a human donor with alopecia areata. The chain is assembled from TRBV9 and TRBJ2-1; 8 middle bases align to TRBD1. CDR3 reads: CASSGQGNEQFF. The DNA sequence is TGTGCCAGCAGCGGACAGGGGAATGAGCAGTTCTTC.